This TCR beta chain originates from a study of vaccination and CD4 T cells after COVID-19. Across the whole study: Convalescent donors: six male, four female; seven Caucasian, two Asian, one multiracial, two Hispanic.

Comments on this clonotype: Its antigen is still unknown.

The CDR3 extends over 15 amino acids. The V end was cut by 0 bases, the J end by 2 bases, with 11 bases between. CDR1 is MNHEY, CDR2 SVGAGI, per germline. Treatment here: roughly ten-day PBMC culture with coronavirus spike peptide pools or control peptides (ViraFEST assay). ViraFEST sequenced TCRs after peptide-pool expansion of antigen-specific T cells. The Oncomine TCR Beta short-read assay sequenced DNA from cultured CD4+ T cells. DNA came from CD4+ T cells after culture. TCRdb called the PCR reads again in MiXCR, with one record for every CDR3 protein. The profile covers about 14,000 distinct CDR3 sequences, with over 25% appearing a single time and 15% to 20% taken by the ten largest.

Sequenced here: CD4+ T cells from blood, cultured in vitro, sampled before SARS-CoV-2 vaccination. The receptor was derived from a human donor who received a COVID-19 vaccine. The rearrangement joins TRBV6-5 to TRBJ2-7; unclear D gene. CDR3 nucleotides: TGTGCCAGCAGTTACTCGTTCCCGCTAACCTACGAGCAGTACTTC. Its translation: CASSYSFPLTYEQYF.